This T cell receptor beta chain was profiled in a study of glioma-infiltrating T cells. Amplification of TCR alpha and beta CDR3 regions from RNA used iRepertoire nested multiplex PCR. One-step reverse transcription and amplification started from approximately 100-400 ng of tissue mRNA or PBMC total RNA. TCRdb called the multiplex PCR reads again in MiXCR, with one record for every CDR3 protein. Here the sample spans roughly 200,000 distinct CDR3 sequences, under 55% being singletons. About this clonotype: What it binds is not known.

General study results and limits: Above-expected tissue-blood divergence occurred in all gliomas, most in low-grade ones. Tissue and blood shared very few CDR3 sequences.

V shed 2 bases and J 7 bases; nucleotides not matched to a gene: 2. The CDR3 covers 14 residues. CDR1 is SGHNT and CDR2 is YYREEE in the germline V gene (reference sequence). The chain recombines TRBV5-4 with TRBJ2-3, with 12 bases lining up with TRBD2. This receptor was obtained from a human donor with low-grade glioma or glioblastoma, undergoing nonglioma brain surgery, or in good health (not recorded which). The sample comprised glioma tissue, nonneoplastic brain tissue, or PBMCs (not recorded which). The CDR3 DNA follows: TGTGCCAGCAGCTTTGGACTAGCGGGATATACGCAGTATTTT. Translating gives CASSFGLAGYTQYF.